A single sample is the source of the 9 T cell receptor beta chains below, sequenced in a study of spatial heterogeneity in lung cancer. TCRdb re-derived calls from the 5' RACE reads in MiXCR, one entry per CDR3 protein. Of about 2,000 distinct CDR3 sequences in the sample, approximately 12% are singletons; the top ten hold 20% to 25%. The time point was: sample taken at primary tumor resection. Unsorted tumor, nontumor lung tissue or cryopreserved PBMC supplied the whole RNA. Sequencing was performed on normal lung tissue next to the tumor, taken at surgery. The receptors here all came from a male donor with early-stage non-small cell lung cancer.

This clonotype is medium-sized (0.01 to 0.1%) in the sample. Found in a library prepared for alpha chains, this beta chain is an off-target read, and its abundance has little meaning. The J gene is TRBJ1-5, the V gene TRBV28; maybe TRBD1 (5 bases). Trimming cost V 6 bases and J 7 bases, with 16 bases left between them. Germline loops: CDR1 MDHEN, CDR2 SYDVKM. The CDR3 runs 14 residues. Written as DNA, the CDR3 is TGTGCCAGCAGGCCGGGGGGGGAGAGGCAGCCCCAGCATTTT. It specifies CASRPGGERQPQHF.

By share, this clonotype counts as medium-sized. The library was designed around alpha chains, so this beta chain is a stray read whose abundance carries little weight. The chain joins TRBV7-2 to TRBJ2-3, with 7 bases aligning to TRBD1. Germline CDR1 is SGHTA and CDR2 is FQGNSA. The CDR3 loop spans 14 amino acids. Unmatched junction bases numbered 3, after V lost 4 bases and J lost 2 bases. CDR3 DNA: TGTGCCAGCAGCTGGGGACAGTTCACAGATACGCAGTATTTT. Translating it yields CASSWGQFTDTQYF.

In its sample, this clonotype is medium-sized (0.01 to 0.1%). This beta chain represents an off-target read in a library built for alpha chains; its size is of limited meaning. This chain links TRBV28 with TRBJ2-6; 7 nucleotides line up with TRBD1. The length of the CDR3 is 20 residues. Germline trimming cut 5 bases from V and 0 bases from J; bases unmatched to any gene: 16. Germline CDR1 reads MDHEN; CDR2 reads SYDVKM. Written as DNA, the CDR3 is TGTGCCAGCAGTCCCCAGGGACAGAAGTCTGATCTCTCTGGGGCCAACGTCCTGACTTTC. This codes for CASSPQGQKSDLSGANVLTF.

By share of the sample, this clonotype is medium-sized. This beta chain is an unintended read in a library built for alpha chains; its size means little. The CDR3 DNA reads TGTGCCAGCAGCTCGGTCTCTGTGGCACTAGCTCCATACGGGGCCAACGTCCTGACTTTC. Translation: CASSSVSVALAPYGANVLTF. V is TRBV6-6 and J is TRBJ2-6; perhaps TRBD2 as D (6 bases). This CDR3 has 20 residues. Germline values: CDR1 MNHNY, CDR2 SVGAGI (reference sequence). The V end was cut by 6 bases, the J end by 4 bases, with 28 bases between.

In this sample, this clonotype is medium-sized. Since it is a stray read in a library aimed at alpha chains, this beta chain has a size that is not meaningful. This chain connects TRBV5-5 to TRBJ1-4, with a possible D match to TRBD1 (6 bases). The CDR3 contains 14 residues. Trimming stripped 5 bases from V and 8 bases from J, with 16 bases between. CDR1 is SGHKS and CDR2 is YYEKEE in the germline V gene (reference sequence). CDR3 amino acids: CASRLMDSTEKLFF. CDR3 bases: TGTGCCAGCAGGTTAATGGACAGTACAGAAAAACTGTTTTTT.

In this sample, this clonotype is medium-sized. This beta chain appears as a stray read in a library generated for alpha chains; its size is not informative. The chain recombines TRBV20-1 with TRBJ2-5; 7 nucleotides align to TRBD2. Unmatched junction bases numbered 9, after V lost 3 bases and J lost 5 bases. CDR3 length equals 14 residues. Germline V gene lookup returns CDR1 DFQATT and CDR2 SNEGSKA (reference sequence). CDR3 in amino acids: CSARASGGLETQYF. The CDR3 DNA sequence: TGCAGTGCTAGGGCCTCGGGGGGATTGGAGACCCAGTACTTC.

With regard to this clonotype: Since the library was made to target alpha chains, this beta chain is a stray read and its abundance is not meaningful. For the CDR3, the DNA is TGCGCCAGCAGCTTGGAAGGGTCTGGGGAAAAACTGTTTTTT. Its protein product is CASSLEGSGEKLFF. The chain combines TRBV5-1 with TRBJ1-4; D gene ambiguous. This CDR3 has 14 residues. Germline CDR1 is SGHRS and CDR2 is YFSETQ. V was shortened by 0 bases and J by 8 bases, with 11 bases between the two germline ends.

Relative to its sample, this clonotype is medium-sized. This beta chain is an unintended read in a library built for alpha chains; its size means little. This chain joins TRBV7-8 and TRBJ2-2; 9 nucleotides line up with TRBD2. Unmatched junction bases numbered 8, after V lost 1 base and J lost 5 bases. Germline CDR1 is SGHVS and CDR2 is FQNEAQ. This CDR3 contains 17 residues. The CDR3, as DNA: TGTGCCAGCAGCTTAGGATCCCCGAGCGGGGGGACCGGGGAGCTGTTTTTT. It codes for CASSLGSPSGGTGELFF.

This clonotype was detected ten times or more. Being off target in a library aimed at alpha chains, this beta chain has a size of little meaning. The chain carries TRBV20-1 and TRBJ1-5; TRBD1 aligns across 7 bases. The CDR3 consists of 14 residues. V trimming: 0 bases; J trimming: 4 bases; junction bases outside the gene matches: 3. From germline, CDR1 is DFQATT and CDR2 SNEGSKA (reference sequence). CDR3 sequence (DNA): TGCAGTGCTAGAGAAGGGACAGCAAATCAGCCCCAGCATTTT. Encoded protein: CSAREGTANQPQHF.